The source of this T cell receptor beta chain is a study of radiotherapy plus CTLA-4 blockade in lung cancer. As for the study in general: Among all patients, approximately 17% showed objective responses, while roughly 30% had disease control.

Deletions cut 0 bases from V and 4 bases from J, with 16 bases between. The germline V gene encodes CDR1 SQVTM and CDR2 ANQGSEA. This CDR3 has 16 amino acids. Measured with immunoSEQ multiplex PCR; TCRdb has only the in-frame clones, and not every one. The sample shows some 110,000 clones, 78% of them seen only once. The TCR comes from a human donor with non-small cell lung cancer who had a partial response to radiotherapy plus ipilimumab. The V gene is TRBV29-1, the J gene TRBJ2-1; unclear D gene. Sequencing used peripheral blood, obtained from a patient treated with radiotherapy plus ipilimumab. This CDR3 is CSVEDIAYQAYNEQFF. DNA for the CDR3: TGCAGCGTTGAAGATATTGCCTACCAAGCGTACAATGAGCAGTTCTTC.